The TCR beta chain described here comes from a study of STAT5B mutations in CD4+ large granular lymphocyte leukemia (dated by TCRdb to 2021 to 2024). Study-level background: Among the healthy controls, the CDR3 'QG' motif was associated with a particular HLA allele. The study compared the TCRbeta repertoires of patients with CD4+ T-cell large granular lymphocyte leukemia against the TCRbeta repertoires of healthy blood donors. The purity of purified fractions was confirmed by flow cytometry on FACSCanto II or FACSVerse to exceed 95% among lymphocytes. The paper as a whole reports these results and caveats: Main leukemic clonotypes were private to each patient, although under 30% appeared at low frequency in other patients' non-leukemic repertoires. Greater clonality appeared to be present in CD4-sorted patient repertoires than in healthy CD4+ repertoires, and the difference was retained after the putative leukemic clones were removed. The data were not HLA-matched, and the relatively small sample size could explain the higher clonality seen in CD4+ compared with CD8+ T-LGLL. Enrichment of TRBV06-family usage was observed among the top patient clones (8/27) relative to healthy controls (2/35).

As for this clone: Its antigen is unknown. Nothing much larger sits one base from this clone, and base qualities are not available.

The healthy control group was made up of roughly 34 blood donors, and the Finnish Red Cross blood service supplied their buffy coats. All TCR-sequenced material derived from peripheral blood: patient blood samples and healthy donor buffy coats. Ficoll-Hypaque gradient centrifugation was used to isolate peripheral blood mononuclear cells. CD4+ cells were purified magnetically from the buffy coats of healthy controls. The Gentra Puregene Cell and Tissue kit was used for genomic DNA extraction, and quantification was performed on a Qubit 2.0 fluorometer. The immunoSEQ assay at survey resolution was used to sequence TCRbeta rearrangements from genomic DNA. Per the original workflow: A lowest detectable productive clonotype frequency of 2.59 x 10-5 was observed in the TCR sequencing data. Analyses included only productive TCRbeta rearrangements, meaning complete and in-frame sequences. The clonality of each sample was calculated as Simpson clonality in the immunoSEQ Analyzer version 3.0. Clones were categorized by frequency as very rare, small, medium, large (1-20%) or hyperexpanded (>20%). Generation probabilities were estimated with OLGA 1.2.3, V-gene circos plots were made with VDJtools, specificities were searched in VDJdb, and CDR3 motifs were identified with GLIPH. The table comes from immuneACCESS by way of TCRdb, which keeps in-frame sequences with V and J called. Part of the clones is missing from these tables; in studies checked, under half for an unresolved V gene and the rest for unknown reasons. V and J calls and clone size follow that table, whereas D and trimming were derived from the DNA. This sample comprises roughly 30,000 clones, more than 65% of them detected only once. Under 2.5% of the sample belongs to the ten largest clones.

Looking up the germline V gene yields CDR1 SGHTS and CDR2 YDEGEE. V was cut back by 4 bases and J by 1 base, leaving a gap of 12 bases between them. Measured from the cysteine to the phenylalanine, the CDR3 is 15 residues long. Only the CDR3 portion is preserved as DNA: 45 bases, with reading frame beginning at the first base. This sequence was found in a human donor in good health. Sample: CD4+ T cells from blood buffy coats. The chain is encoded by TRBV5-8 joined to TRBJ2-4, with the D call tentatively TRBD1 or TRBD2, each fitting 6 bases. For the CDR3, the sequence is CASSRRGLAKNIQYF. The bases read TGTGCCAGCAGCCGGAGGGGGTTGGCCAAAAACATTCAGTACTTC.